The clone carrying this TCR beta chain was observed many times. Its specificity is not known. Time point noted: patch test 1, 2 weeks after DPC sensitization. Treatment reported: therapeutic diphenylcyclopropenone sensitization with weekly scalp DPC. Blood draws came before every patch-test application. Extraction yielded total RNA from whole blood (unfractionated). MiXCR, applied by TCRdb to the RACE reads, yields one record per CDR3 protein. The sample holds approximately 400,000 distinct CDR3 sequences; roughly 5% are singletons and the top ten take approximately 2.5%. The CDR3 covers 13 residues. V was clipped by 4 bases and J by 0 bases, with 4 bases between them. This sample is part of a study of human T cells and chemical hapten exposure. Overall study context: Application of 0.01% DPC to the upper back was done by patch test, with a reading at 6 days. Study-wide findings and caveats: Alopecia was present in the donors, so their immune response may differ from healthy people's.

This receptor was taken from a woman in her 50s with alopecia areata. Some clones in this sample may be carry-over from other donors' samples. J is TRBJ1-5 and V is TRBV12-3 or TRBV12-4, with D unclear. Material: whole blood, obtained in connection with sensitization to the hapten diphenylcyclopropenone (DPC). The CDR3 coding sequence is TGTGCCAGCAGTTGGTCTAGCAATCAGCCCCAGCATTTT. Its translation: CASSWSSNQPQHF.